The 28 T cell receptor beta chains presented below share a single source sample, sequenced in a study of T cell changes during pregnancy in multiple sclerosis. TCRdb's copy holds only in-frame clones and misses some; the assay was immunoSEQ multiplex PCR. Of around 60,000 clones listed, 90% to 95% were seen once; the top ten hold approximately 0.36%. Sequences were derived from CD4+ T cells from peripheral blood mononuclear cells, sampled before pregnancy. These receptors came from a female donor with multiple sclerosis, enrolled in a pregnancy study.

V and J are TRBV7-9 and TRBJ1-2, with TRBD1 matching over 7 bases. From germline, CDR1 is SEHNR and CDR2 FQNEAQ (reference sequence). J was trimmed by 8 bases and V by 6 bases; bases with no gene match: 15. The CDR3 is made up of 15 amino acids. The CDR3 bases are TGTGCCAGCAGGCCGCGGGACAGTTTTCTAGAGGGCTACACCTTC. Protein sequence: CASRPRDSFLEGYTF.

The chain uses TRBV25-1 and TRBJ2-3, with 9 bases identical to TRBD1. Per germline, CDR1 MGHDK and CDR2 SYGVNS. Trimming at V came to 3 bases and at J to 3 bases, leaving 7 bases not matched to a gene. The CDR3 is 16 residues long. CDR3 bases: TGTGCCAGCAGTGACCGGGACAGGGTAATGACAGATACGCAGTATTTT. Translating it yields CASSDRDRVMTDTQYF.

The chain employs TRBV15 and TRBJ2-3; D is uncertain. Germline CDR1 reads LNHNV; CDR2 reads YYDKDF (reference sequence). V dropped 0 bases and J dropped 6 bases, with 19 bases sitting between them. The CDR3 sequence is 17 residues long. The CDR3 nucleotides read TGTGCCACCAGCAGAGATCTTCGGCGTAACGCCGGGGATACGCAGTATTTT. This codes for CATSRDLRRNAGDTQYF.

CDR3 protein: CASSWTGGSSGNTIYF. The CDR3 DNA reads as TGTGCCAGCAGTTGGACAGGGGGAAGCTCTGGAAACACCATATATTTT. V usage is TRBV6-6 and J usage is TRBJ1-3, with 10 bases fitting TRBD1. The germline gives CDR1 MNHNY, CDR2 SVGAGI (reference sequence). The CDR3 runs 16 residues. V was clipped by 4 bases and J by 0 bases; unmatched bases: 3.

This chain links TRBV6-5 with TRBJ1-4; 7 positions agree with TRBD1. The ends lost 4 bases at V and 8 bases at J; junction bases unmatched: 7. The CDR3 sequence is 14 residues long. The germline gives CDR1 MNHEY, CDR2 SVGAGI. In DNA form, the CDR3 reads TGTGCCAGCAGTTTAAGGACAGGAAACGAAAAACTGTTTTTT. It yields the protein CASSLRTGNEKLFF.

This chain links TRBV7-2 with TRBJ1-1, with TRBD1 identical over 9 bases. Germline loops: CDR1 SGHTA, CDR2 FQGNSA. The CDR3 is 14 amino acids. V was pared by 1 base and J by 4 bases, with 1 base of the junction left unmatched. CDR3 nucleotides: TGTGCCAGCAGCTTAGAGACAGGGGGCACTGAAGCTTTCTTT. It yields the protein CASSLETGGTEAFF.

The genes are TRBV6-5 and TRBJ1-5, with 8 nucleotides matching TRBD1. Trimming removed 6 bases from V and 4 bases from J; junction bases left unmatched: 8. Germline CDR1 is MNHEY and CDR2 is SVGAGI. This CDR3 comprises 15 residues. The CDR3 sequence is CASRQQGAENQPQHF. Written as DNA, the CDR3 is TGTGCCAGCAGACAGCAGGGGGCGGAAAATCAGCCCCAGCATTTT.

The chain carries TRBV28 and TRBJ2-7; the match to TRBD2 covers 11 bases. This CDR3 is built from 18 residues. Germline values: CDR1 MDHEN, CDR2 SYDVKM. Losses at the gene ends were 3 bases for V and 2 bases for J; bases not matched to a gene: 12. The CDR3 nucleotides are TGTGCCAGCAGTTTTCGAAAAACCGGGACTAGCGGAACCTACGAGCAGTACTTC. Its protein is CASSFRKTGTSGTYEQYF. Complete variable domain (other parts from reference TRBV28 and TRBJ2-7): DVKVTQSSRYLVKRTGEKVFLECVQDMDHENMFWYRQDPGLGLRLIYFSYDVKMKEKGDIPEGYSVSREKKERFSLILESASTNQTSMYLCASSFRKTGTSGTYEQYFGPGTRLTVT.

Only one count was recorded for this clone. The chain's CDR3 is CASSLAGTQGGAYGYTF. Here the CDR3 DNA reads TGTGCCAGCAGCCTTGCCGGGACCCAAGGGGGGGCCTATGGCTACACCTTC. The chain combines TRBV7-2 with TRBJ1-2, with D tentatively TRBD1 (6 bases). The germline V and J ends were trimmed by 5 bases and 4 bases, with 23 bases remaining between them. CDR1 and CDR2 from the germline V gene are SGHTA and FQGNSA. The length of the CDR3 is 17 residues.

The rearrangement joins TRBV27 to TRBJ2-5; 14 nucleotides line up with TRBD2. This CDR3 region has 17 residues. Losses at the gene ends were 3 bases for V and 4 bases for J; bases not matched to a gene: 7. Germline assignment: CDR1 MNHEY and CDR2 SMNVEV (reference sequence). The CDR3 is CASSFQPGLAGAETQYF. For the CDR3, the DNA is TGTGCCAGCAGTTTCCAGCCGGGACTAGCGGGAGCAGAGACCCAGTACTTC.

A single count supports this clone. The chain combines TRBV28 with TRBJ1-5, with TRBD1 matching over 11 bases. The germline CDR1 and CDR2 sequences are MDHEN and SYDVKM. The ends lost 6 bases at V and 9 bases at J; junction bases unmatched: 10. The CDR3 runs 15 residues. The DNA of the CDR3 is TGTGCCAGCAGAGCCGGGACAGGGGGATATCGGCCCCAGCATTTT. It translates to CASRAGTGGYRPQHF.

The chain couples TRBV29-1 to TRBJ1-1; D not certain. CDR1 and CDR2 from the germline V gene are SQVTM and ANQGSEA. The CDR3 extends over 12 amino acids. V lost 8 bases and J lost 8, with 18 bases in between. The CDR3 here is CSYKAANLEAFF. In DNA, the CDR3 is TGCAGCTACAAAGCGGCCAACTTAGAAGCTTTCTTT.

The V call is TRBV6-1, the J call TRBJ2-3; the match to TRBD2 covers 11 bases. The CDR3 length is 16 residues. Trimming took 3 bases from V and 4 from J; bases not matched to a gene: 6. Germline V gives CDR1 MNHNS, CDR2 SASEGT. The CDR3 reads CASSDAASGGPDTQYF. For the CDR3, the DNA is TGTGCCAGCAGTGATGCGGCTAGCGGGGGGCCAGATACGCAGTATTTT.

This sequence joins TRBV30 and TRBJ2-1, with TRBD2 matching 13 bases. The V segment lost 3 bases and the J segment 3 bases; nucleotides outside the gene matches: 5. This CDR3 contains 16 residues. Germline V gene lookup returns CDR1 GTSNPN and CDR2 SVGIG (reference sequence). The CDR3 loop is CAWRGTSGDNYNEQFF. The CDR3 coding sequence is TGTGCCTGGAGGGGGACTAGCGGGGATAACTACAATGAGCAGTTCTTC. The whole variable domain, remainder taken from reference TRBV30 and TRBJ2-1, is SQTIHQWPATLVQPVGSPLSLECTVEGTSNPNLYWYRQAAGRGLQLLFYSVGIGQISSEVPQNLSASRPQDRQFILSSKKLLLSDSGFYLCAWRGTSGDNYNEQFFGPGTRLTVL.

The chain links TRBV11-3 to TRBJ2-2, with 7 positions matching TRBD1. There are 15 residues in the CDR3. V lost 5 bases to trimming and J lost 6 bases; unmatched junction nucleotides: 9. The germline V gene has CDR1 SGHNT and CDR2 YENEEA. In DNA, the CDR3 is TGTGCCAGCAGCCAACTAACAGGGGTGTCCGGGGAGCTGTTTTTT. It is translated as CASSQLTGVSGELFF.

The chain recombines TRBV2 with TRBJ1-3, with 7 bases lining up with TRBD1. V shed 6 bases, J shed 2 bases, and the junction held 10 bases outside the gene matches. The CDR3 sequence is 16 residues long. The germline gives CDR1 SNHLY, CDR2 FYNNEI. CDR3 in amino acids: CASRGGIASTGNTIYF. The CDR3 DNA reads TGTGCCAGCAGAGGGGGCATAGCCTCGACTGGAAACACCATATATTTT.

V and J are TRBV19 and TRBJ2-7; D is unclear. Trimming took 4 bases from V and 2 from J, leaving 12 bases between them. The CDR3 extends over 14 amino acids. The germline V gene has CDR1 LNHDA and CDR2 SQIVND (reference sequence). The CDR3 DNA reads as TGTGCCAGTAGTAAGGTGCCCGCGGCCTACGAGCAGTACTTC. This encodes CASSKVPAAYEQYF.

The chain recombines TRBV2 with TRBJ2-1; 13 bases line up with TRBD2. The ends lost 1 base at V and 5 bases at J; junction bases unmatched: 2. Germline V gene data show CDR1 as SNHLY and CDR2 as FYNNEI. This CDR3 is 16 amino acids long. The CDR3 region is CASSEGTSGRDNEQFF. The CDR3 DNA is TGTGCCAGCAGTGAAGGTACTAGCGGGAGGGACAATGAGCAGTTCTTC.

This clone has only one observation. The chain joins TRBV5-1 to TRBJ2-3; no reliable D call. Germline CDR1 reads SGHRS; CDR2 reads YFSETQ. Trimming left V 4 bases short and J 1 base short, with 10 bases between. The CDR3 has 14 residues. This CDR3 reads CASSPPPGTDTQYF. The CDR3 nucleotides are TGCGCCAGCAGCCCCCCTCCGGGCACAGATACGCAGTATTTT. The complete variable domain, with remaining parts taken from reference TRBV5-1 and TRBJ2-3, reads KAGVTQTPRYLIKTRGQQVTLSCSPISGHRSVSWYQQTPGQGLQFLFEYFSETQRNKGNFPGRFSGRQFSNSRSEMNVSTLELGDSALYLCASSPPPGTDTQYFGPGTRLTVL.

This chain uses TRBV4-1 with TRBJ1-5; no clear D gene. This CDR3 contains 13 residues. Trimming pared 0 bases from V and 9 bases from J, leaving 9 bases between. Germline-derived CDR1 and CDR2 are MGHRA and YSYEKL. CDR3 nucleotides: TGCGCCAGCAGCCAAGAAATTGGCCGGCCCCAGCATTTT. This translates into CASSQEIGRPQHF.

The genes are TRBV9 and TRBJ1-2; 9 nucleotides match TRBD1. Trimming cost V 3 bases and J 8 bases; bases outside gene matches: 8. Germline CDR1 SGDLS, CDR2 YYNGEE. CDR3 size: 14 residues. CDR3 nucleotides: TGTGCCAGCAGCGCTCAACAGGGGGCGAAGGGCTACACCTTC. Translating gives CASSAQQGAKGYTF. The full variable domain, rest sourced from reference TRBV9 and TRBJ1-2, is DSGVTQTPKHLITATGQRVTLRCSPRSGDLSVYWYQQSLDQGLQFLIQYYNGEERAKGNILERFSAQQFPDLHSELNLSSLELGDSALYFCASSAQQGAKGYTFGSGTRLTVV.

CDR3 DNA: TGTGCCAGTCTACTGGGCGGGGGAGACCGTGAGCAGTTCTTC. The encoded protein is CASLLGGGDREQFF. The chain uses TRBV28 and TRBJ2-1; 7 positions agree with TRBD2. Germline CDR1 and CDR2: MDHEN and SYDVKM. V lost 9 bases and J lost 9; bases outside the gene matches: 14. The CDR3 spans 14 residues. The full variable domain, in which reference TRBV28 and TRBJ2-1 provide the parts outside the CDR3, is DVKVTQSSRYLVKRTGEKVFLECVQDMDHENMFWYRQDPGLGLRLIYFSYDVKMKEKGDIPEGYSVSREKKERFSLILESASTNQTSMYLCASLLGGGDREQFFGPGTRLTVL.

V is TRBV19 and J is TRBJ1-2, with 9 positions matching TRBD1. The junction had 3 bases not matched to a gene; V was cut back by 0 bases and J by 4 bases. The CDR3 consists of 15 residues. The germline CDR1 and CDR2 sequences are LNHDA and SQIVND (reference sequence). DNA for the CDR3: TGTGCCAGTAGTATAGAGGGGACAGGGTCCTATGGCTACACCTTC. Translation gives CASSIEGTGSYGYTF.

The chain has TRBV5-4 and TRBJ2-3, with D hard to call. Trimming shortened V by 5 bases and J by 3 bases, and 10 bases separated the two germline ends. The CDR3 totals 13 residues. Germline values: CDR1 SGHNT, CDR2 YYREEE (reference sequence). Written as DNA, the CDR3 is TGTGCCAGCAGTTTCACCGGGACAGATACGCAGTATTTT. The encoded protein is CASSFTGTDTQYF. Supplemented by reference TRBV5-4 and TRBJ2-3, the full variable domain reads ETGVTQSPTHLIKTRGQQVTLRCSSQSGHNTVSWYQQALGQGPQFIFQYYREEENGRGNFPPRFSGLQFPNYSSELNVNALELDDSALYLCASSFTGTDTQYFGPGTRLTVL.

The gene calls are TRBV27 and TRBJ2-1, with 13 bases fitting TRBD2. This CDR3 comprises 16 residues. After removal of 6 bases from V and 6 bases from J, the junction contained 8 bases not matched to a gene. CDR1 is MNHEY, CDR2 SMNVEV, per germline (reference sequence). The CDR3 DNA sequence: TGTGCCAGCAGAGGACTAGCGGGAGTGTCAGGCAATGAGCAGTTCTTC. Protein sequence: CASRGLAGVSGNEQFF.

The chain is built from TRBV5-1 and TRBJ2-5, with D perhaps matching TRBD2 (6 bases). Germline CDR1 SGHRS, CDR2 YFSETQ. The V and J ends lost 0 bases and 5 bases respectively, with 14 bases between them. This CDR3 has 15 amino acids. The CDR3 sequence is CASSLAPGADETQYF. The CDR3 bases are TGCGCCAGCAGCTTGGCTCCGGGAGCGGATGAGACCCAGTACTTC. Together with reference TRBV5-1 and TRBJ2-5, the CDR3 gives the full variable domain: KAGVTQTPRYLIKTRGQQVTLSCSPISGHRSVSWYQQTPGQGLQFLFEYFSETQRNKGNFPGRFSGRQFSNSRSEMNVSTLELGDSALYLCASSLAPGADETQYFGPGTRLLVL.

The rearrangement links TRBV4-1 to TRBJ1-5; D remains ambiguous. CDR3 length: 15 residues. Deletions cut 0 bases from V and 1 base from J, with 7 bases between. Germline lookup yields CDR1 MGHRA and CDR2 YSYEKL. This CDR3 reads CASSQDKRSNQPQHF. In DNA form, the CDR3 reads TGCGCCAGCAGCCAAGATAAACGGAGCAATCAGCCCCAGCATTTT.

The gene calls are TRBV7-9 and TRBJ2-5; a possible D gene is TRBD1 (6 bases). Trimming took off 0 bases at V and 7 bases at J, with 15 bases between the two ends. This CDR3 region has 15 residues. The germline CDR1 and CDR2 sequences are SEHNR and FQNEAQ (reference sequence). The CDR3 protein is CASSLALTGEGTQYF. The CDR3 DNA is TGTGCCAGCAGCTTAGCATTGACAGGTGAAGGGACCCAGTACTTC.